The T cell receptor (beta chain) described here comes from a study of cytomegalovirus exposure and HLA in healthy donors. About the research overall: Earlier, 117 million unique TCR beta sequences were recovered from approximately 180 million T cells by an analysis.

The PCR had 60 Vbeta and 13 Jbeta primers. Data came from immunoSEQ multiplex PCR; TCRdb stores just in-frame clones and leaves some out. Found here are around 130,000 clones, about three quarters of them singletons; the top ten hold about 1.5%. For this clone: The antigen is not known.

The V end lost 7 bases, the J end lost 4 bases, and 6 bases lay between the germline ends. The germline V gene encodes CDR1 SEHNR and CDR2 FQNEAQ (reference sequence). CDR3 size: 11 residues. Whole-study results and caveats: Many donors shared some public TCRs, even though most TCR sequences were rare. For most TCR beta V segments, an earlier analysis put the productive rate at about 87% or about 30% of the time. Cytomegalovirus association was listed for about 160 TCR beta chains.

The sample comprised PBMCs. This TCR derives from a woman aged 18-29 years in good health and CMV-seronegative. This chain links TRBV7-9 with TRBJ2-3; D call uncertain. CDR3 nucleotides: TGTGCCAGCACACGGGCAGATACGCAGTATTTT. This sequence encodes CASTRADTQYF.